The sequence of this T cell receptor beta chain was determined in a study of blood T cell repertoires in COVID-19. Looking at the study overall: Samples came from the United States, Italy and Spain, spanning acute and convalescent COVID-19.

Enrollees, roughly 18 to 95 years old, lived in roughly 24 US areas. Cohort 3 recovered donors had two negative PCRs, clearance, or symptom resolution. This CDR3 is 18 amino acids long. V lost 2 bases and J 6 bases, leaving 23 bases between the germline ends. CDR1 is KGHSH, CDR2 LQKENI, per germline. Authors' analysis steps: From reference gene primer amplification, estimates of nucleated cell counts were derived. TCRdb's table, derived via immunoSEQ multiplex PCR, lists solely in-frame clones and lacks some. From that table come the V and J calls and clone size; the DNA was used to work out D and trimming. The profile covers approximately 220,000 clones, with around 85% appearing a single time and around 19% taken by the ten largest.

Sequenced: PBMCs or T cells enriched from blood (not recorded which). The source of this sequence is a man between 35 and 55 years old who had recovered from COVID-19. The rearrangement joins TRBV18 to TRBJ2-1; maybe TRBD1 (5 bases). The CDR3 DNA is TGTGCCAGCTCACCAAGGGGATGGGAACCCTCGAATTCCAATGAGCAGTTCTTC. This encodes CASSPRGWEPSNSNEQFF.